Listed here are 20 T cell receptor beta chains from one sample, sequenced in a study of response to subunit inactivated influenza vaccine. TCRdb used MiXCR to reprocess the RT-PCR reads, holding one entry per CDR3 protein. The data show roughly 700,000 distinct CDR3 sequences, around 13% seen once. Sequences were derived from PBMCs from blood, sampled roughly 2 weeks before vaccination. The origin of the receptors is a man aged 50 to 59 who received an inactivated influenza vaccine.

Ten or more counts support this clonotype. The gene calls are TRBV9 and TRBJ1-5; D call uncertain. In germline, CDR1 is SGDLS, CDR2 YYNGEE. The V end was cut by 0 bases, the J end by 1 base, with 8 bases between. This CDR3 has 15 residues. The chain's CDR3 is CASSVDGLSNQPQHF. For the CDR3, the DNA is TGTGCCAGCAGCGTAGACGGGCTAAGCAATCAGCCCCAGCATTTT.

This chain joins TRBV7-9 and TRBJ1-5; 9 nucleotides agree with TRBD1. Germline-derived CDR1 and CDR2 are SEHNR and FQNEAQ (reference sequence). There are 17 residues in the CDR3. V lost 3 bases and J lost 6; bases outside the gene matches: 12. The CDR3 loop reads CASSLDRGLSWGQPQHF. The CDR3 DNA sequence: TGTGCCAGCAGCTTGGACAGGGGCCTAAGCTGGGGTCAGCCCCAGCATTTT.

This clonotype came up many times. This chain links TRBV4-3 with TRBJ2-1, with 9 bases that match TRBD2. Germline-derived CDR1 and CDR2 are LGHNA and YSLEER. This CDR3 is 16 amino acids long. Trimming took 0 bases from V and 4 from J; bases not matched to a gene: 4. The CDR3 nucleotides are TGCGCCAGCAGCCAAGATCCCACTAGCGGGTACAATGAGCAGTTCTTC. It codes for CASSQDPTSGYNEQFF.

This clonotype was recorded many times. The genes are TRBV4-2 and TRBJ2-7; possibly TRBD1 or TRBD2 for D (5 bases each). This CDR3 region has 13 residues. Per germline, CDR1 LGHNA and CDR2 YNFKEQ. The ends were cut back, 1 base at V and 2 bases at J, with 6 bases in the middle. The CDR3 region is CASSQAGPYEQYF. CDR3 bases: TGTGCCAGCAGCCAAGCGGGGCCCTACGAGCAGTACTTC.

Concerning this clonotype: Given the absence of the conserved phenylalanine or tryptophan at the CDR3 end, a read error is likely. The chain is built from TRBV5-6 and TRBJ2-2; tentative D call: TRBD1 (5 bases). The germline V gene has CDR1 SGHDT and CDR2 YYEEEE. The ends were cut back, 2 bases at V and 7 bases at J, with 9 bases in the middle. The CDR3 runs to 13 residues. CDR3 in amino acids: CASSFPRGGELFS. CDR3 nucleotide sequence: TGTGCCAGCAGCTTTCCTAGGGGCGGGGAGCTGTTTTCT.

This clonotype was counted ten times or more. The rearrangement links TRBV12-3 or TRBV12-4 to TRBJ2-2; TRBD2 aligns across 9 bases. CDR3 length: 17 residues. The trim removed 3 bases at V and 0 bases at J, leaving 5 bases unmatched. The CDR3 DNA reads TGTGCCAGCAGTTTGAGCGGGGGGTCTCCGAACACCGGGGAGCTGTTTTTT. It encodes CASSLSGGSPNTGELFF.

In DNA, the CDR3 is TGCAGTGCTAGAGACATCGACGCGGGGGAGACCCAGTACTTC. Translating it yields CSARDIDAGETQYF. The chain links TRBV20-1 to TRBJ2-5, with a weak D call TRBD2 (6 bases). Germline V gives CDR1 DFQATT, CDR2 SNEGSKA (reference sequence). Trimming took 0 bases from V and 5 from J, leaving 13 bases between them. There are 14 residues in the CDR3.

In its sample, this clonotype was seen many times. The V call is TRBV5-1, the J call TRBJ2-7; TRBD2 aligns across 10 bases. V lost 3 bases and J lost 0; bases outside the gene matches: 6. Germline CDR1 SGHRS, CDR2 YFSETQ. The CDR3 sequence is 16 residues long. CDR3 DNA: TGCGCCAGCAGCTACACTAGCGGGATTAGCTCCTACGAGCAGTACTTC. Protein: CASSYTSGISSYEQYF.

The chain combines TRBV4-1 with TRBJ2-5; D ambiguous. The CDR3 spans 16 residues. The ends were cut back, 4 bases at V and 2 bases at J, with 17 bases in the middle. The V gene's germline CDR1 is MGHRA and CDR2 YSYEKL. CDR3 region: CASSLSPRIGQETQYF. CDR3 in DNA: TGCGCCAGCAGCCTATCGCCAAGAATAGGACAAGAGACCCAGTACTTC.

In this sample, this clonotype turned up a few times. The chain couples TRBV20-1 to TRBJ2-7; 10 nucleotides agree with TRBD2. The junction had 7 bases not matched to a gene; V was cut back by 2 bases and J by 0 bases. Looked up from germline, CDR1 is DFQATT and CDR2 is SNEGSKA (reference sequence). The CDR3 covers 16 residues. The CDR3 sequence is CSARSTGLARSYEQYF. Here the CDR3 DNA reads TGCAGTGCTAGAAGTACGGGACTAGCGCGCTCCTACGAGCAGTACTTC.

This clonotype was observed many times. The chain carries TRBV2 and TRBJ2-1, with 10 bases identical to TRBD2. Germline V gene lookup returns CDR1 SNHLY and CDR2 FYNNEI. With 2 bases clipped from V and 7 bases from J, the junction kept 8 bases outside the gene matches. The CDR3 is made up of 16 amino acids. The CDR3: CASSEMPSGRENEQFF. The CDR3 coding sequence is TGTGCCAGCAGTGAAATGCCTAGCGGGAGAGAGAATGAGCAGTTCTTC.

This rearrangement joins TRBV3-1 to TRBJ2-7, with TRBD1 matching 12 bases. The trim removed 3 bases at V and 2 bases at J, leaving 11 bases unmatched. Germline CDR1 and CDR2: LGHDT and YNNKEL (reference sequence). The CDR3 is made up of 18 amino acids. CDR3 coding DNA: TGTGCCAGCAGCCATCTCCGGGACAGGGGGCAACCCACCTACGAGCAGTACTTC. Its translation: CASSHLRDRGQPTYEQYF.

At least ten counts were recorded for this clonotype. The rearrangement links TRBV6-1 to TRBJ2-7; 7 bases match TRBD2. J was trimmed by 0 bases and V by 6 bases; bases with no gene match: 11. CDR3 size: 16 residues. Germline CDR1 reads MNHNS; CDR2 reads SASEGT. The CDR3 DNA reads TGTGCCAGCAGCCGAATCCTAGCGGCTCCCTCCTACGAGCAGTACTTC. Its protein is CASSRILAAPSYEQYF.

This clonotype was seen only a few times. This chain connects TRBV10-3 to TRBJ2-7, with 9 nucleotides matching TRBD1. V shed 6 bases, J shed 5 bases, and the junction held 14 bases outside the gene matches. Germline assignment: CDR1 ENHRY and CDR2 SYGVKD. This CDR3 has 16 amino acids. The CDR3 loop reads CAIRSSTGTGRNEQYF. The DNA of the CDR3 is TGTGCCATCAGGTCTTCTACCGGGACAGGGAGGAACGAGCAGTACTTC.

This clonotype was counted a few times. The CDR3 spells CSVELAGADTQYF. Written as DNA, the CDR3 is TGCAGCGTTGAGCTAGCTGGGGCAGATACGCAGTATTTT. This chain links TRBV29-1 with TRBJ2-3, with a tentative D call TRBD2 (5 bases). CDR1 is SQVTM, CDR2 ANQGSEA, per germline. The ends were cut back, 3 bases at V and 4 bases at J, with 11 bases in the middle. This CDR3 spans 13 amino acids.

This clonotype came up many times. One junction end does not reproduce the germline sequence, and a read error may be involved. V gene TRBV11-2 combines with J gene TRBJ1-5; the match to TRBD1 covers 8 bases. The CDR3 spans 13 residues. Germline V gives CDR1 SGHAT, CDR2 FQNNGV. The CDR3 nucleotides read TGTGCTAGCAGCTTGGACAGGGACCAGCCCCAGCATTTT. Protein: CASSLDRDQPQHF.

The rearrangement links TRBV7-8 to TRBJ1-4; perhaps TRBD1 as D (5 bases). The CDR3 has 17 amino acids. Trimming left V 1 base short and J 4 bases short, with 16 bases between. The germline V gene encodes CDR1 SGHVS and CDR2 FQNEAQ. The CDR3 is CASSLDRDGGNNEKLFF. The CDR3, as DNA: TGTGCCAGCAGCTTAGACCGGGACGGAGGAAATAATGAAAAACTGTTTTTT.

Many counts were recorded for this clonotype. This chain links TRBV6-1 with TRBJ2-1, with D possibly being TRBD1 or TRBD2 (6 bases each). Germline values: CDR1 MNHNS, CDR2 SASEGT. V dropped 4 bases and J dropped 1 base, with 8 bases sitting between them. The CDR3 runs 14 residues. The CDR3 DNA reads TGTGCCAGCAGTGGGGGGGCTTCCTACAATGAGCAGTTCTTC. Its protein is CASSGGASYNEQFF.

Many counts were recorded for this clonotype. CDR3 protein: CASSQALKGAYGYTF. The CDR3 nucleotides are TGCGCCAGCAGCCAGGCCCTCAAGGGGGCCTATGGCTACACCTTC. The chain is built from TRBV4-1 and TRBJ1-2; TRBD1 agrees at 7 bases. Germline-derived CDR1 and CDR2 are MGHRA and YSYEKL. V trimming: 3 bases; J trimming: 4 bases; junction bases outside the gene matches: 8. The CDR3 consists of 15 residues.

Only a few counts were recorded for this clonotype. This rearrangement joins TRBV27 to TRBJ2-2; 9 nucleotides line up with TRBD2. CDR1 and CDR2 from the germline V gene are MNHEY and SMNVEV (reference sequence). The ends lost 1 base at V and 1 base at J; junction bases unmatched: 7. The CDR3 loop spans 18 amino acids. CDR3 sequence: CASSLYSSSGGNTGELFF. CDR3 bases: TGTGCCAGCAGTTTATACTCTAGTAGCGGGGGGAACACCGGGGAGCTGTTTTTT.